The 10 T cell receptor beta chains listed next were all sequenced from one sample in a study of T cells in Graves' hyperthyroidism and ophthalmopathy. Amplified regions were TCR beta CDR3 sequences from RNA transcripts. An initial round of RT-PCR targeting the TCR CDR3 relied on the HTBI primer set. TCRdb re-analysed the multiplex PCR reads in MiXCR, keeping a single row per CDR3 protein. This table holds approximately 400,000 distinct CDR3 sequences, 15% found once. Specimen: blood. The receptors come from a woman aged 25-40 years with Graves' hyperthyroidism.

This clonotype has ten or more counts. This chain joins TRBV18 and TRBJ2-7; the D is unclear. Trimming removed 0 bases at V and 5 bases at J, with 8 bases between. Germline V gene data show CDR1 as KGHSH and CDR2 as LQKENI. The CDR3 consists of 13 residues. The CDR3 region is CASSPPTLNEQYF. CDR3 DNA sequence: TGTGCCAGCTCACCACCGACCCTGAACGAGCAGTACTTC.

This clonotype was counted at least ten times. The V and J genes are TRBV9 and TRBJ2-7; D assignment may be TRBD1 or TRBD2 (5 bases each). CDR3 size: 15 residues. Per the germline V gene, CDR1 is SGDLS and CDR2 is YYNGEE. The germline V and J ends were trimmed by 2 bases and 2 bases, with 14 bases remaining between them. This CDR3 reads CASSVPGTLTYEQYF. CDR3 in DNA: TGTGCCAGCAGCGTCCCCGGGACGCTTACCTACGAGCAGTACTTC.

The CDR3 sequence: CASSQGTANEKLFF. The DNA for the CDR3 is TGCGCCAGCAGTCAGGGGACAGCCAATGAAAAACTGTTTTTT. The rearrangement uses TRBV5-1 and TRBJ1-4, with 7 bases that match TRBD1. This CDR3 has 14 residues. Germline CDR1 is SGHRS and CDR2 is YFSETQ. Losses at the gene ends were 5 bases for V and 5 bases for J; bases not matched to a gene: 6.

This clonotype showed up many times. The rearrangement links TRBV28 to TRBJ2-3; a possible D gene is TRBD2 (5 bases). The germline gives CDR1 MDHEN, CDR2 SYDVKM. Deletions cut 5 bases from V and 1 base from J, with 13 bases between. This CDR3 is built from 15 residues. The CDR3 nucleotides are TGTGCCAGCAGTCTGCCGGGGTCCGGCACAGATACGCAGTATTTT. Its protein product is CASSLPGSGTDTQYF.

This clonotype came up many times. This chain uses TRBV10-3 with TRBJ2-7, with 7 bases matching TRBD2. V shed 6 bases and J 0 bases; nucleotides not matched to a gene: 2. In germline, CDR1 is ENHRY, CDR2 SYGVKD. CDR3 length: 13 amino acids. DNA of the CDR3: TGTGCCATCAGCGGCGGGAGCTCCTACGAGCAGTACTTC. Translated: CAISGGSSYEQYF.

This clonotype was counted many times. The V gene is TRBV18, the J gene TRBJ2-5; perhaps TRBD2 as D (6 bases). The V end lost 6 bases, the J end lost 5 bases, and 13 bases lay between the germline ends. The CDR3 is made up of 13 amino acids. CDR1 KGHSH and CDR2 LQKENI come from the germline V gene. This chain's CDR3 is CASSPGGDETQYF. Here the CDR3 DNA reads TGTGCCAGCTCCCCCGGAGGGGACGAGACCCAGTACTTC.

With regard to this clonotype: This is likely an artifact of a read error, given a far larger clone one base away. The V gene is TRBV3-1, the J gene TRBJ2-3, with no clear D. The length of the CDR3 is 11 residues. Germline lookup yields CDR1 LGHDT and CDR2 YNNKEL (reference sequence). The CDR3 loop reads CVSSHSDTQYF. The CDR3 region has the DNA TGTGTCAGCAGCCACTCAGATACGCAGTATTTT.

The rearrangement joins TRBV5-1 to TRBJ2-1; possibly TRBD1 for D (5 bases). The CDR3 contains 13 residues. Germline-derived CDR1 and CDR2 are SGHRS and YFSETQ. Trimming took 2 bases from V and 4 from J, leaving 7 bases between them. CDR3 nucleotides: TGCGCCAGCAGCTTCCAGGGATACAATGAGCAGTTCTTC. Residues: CASSFQGYNEQFF.

The chain carries TRBV6-1 and TRBJ2-5; D not certain. Germline values: CDR1 MNHNS, CDR2 SASEGT. V lost 7 bases to trimming and J lost 1 base, with 13 bases between them. This CDR3 has 14 residues. In DNA form, the CDR3 reads TGTGCCAGCACCCCACAGTCTAGCCAAGAGACCCAGTACTTC. It yields the protein CASTPQSSQETQYF.

This clonotype was observed a handful of times. The chain uses TRBV6-1 and TRBJ2-7; 14 bases match TRBD2. Germline V CDR1 and CDR2: MNHNS, SASEGT. The trim removed 6 bases at V and 6 bases at J, leaving 16 bases unmatched. This CDR3 contains 18 residues. The CDR3 DNA sequence: TGTGCCAGCAGGCCTCCGACTAGCGGGAGGGCCTTTTGGGGCGAGCAGTACTTC. This gives the protein CASRPPTSGRAFWGEQYF.